The present TCR beta chain was sequenced within a study of response to subunit inactivated influenza vaccine. V was pared by 2 bases and J by 5 bases, with 12 bases between. This CDR3 has 14 amino acids. TCRdb redid the calling of the RT-PCR reads with MiXCR, one entry per CDR3 protein. Here the sample spans under 200,000 distinct CDR3 sequences, roughly 10% being singletons. This clonotype came up many times. The TCR comes from a man between 50 and 69 years old who received an inactivated influenza vaccine. The rearrangement joins TRBV12-3 or TRBV12-4 to TRBJ2-5; D possibly corresponds to TRBD1 (5 bases). This material consisted of CD8+ T cells sorted from PBMCs, taken less than 30 months after vaccination. CDR3 in DNA: TGTGCCAGCAGTTTAATGGGGCCAGGGGAGACCCAGTACTTC. Translating gives CASSLMGPGETQYF.